The clone carrying this TCR beta chain was seen more than once but under ten times. Original data processing: Reference gene primers were amplified, and this amplification served to estimate nucleated cell counts. Only in-frame clones appear in the TCRdb table, and some are missing; sequencing was by immunoSEQ multiplex PCR. V and J calls and clone size follow that table, whereas D and trimming were derived from the DNA. This sample has some 200,000 clones; about 93% occur once, and the top ten carry 0.53%. The data originate from a study of blood T cell repertoires in COVID-19. V was pared by 5 bases and J by 6 bases, with 17 bases of the junction left unmatched. The germline CDR1 and CDR2 sequences are MNHEY and SMNVEV (reference sequence). The CDR3 contains 17 residues.

Sequencing used peripheral blood. The chain employs TRBV27 and TRBJ2-7, with 9 bases matching TRBD1. The clonotype comes from a man aged 45-65 years with acute or convalescent COVID-19. The CDR3 DNA reads TGTGCCAGCAGTCCTCGCCGACAGGGGGGCCCTCTCGTCGAGCAGTACTTC. Its translation: CASSPRRQGGPLVEQYF.